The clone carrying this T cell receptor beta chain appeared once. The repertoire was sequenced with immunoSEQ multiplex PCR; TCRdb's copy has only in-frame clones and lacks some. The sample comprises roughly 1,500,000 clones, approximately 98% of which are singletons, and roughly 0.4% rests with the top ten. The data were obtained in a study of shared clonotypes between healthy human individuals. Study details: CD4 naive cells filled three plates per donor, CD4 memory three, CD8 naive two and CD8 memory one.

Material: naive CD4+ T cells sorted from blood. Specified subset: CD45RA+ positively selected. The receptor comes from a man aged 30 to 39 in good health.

CDR3 protein: CAWSSGTWQYF. The CDR3 DNA reads TGTGCCTGGAGTTCCGGAACCTGGCAGTACTTC. The chain is built from TRBV30 and TRBJ2-7; no clear D. Trimming removed 2 bases from V and 9 bases from J, with 11 bases in between. The CDR3 totals 11 residues. CDR1 is GTSNPN, CDR2 SVGIG, per germline (reference sequence).